This entry is about one T cell receptor (beta chain). Its antigen is unknown. The assay was immunoSEQ multiplex PCR, and TCRdb's table has in-frame clones only and misses some. The sample shows about 33,000 clones, roughly 96% of them seen only once. The data were taken from a study of circulating and synovial CD4+ cells in juvenile arthritis. This CDR3 comprises 13 residues. Germline CDR1 is ENHRY and CDR2 is SYGVKD. The V gene end was trimmed by 11 bases and the J gene end by 4 bases; junction bases not matched to a gene: 5. Study-wide findings and caveats: Circulating pathogenic-like lymphocytes shared a substantially higher fraction of CDR3 sequences with synovium than bulk blood. Bulk blood CD4 repertoires were more diverse than these. Shared-clonotype fractions with synovium likely underestimate full repertoire overlap. T cell genome counts differed by at least an order of magnitude between CPL and CD4 samples.

The chain links TRBV10-3 to TRBJ2-7, with 13 positions matching TRBD2. The sample consisted of CD4+ T cells from blood. The clonotype was recovered from a human donor with juvenile idiopathic arthritis. The CDR3 region is CAAGTSGEYEQYF. In DNA form, the CDR3 reads TGTGCCGCCGGGACTAGCGGGGAATACGAGCAGTACTTC.